The subject of this entry is one T cell receptor (beta chain). Its antigen is not identified. Using immunoSEQ multiplex PCR, the repertoire was profiled, and TCRdb retains in-frame clones only, with some absent. The data show fewer than 100,000 clones, approximately 87% seen once. CDR3 length equals 13 residues. From germline, CDR1 is GTSNPN and CDR2 SVGIG (reference sequence). V was trimmed by 2 bases and J by 3 bases, leaving 8 bases between them. These data are taken from a study of T cell responses to AZD1222 COVID-19 vaccine. Study outcomes and limitations: Repertoires were obtained solely post-peak T cell response.

This specimen was peripheral blood, taken 28 days after the second AZD1222 dose. The receptor was isolated from an adult who received the AZD1222 COVID-19 vaccine. This sequence joins TRBV30 and TRBJ2-1, with unresolved D. The CDR3 DNA is TGTGCCTGGAGTTTGGCCCTCTACAATGAGCAGTTCTTC. Its translation: CAWSLALYNEQFF.